These T cell receptor beta chains were read from a single sample in a study of blood T cell repertoires in COVID-19. Assay: immunoSEQ multiplex PCR; the TCRdb copy retains only in-frame clones and omits some. This table holds 310,000 or so clones, 90% found once. The sample was PBMCs or T cells enriched from blood (not recorded which). The receptors shown here come from a woman between 18 and 29 years old with acute COVID-19. CDR3s include the opening cysteine and the closing phenylalanine or tryptophan. The order of the fields is J gene, D gene, V gene, clone size, CDR3 protein, CDR3 DNA. A D gene is named only where the DNA matches it firmly. Clone size, where shown, is once, few, many, or a class for clones that have expanded.

TRBJ1-5,.,TRBV19,.,CASSITDPGSQSNQPQHF,TGTGCCAGTAGTATAACAGACCCCGGGAGTCAGAGCAATCAGCCCCAGCATTTT
TRBJ2-3,.,TRBV10-3,.,CAISGPQGNSRDNTQYF,TGTGCCATCAGTGGACCTCAAGGGAACAGCCGGGATAATACGCAGTATTTT
TRBJ2-5,.,TRBV7-9,.,CASSPSQGHHPDQYF,TGTGCCAGCAGCCCCTCCCAAGGACACCACCCCGACCAGTACTTC
TRBJ1-1,.,TRBV28,.,CASSWGRLAEAFF,TGTGCCAGCAGTTGGGGGCGGCTTGCTGAAGCTTTCTTT
TRBJ1-2,TRBD1,TRBV10-2,.,CASSEDRGKGYTF,TGCGCCAGCAGCGAGGACAGGGGTAAAGGCTACACCTTC
TRBJ1-6,TRBD1,TRBV5-1,once,CASSAGGLDYYNSPLHF,TGCGCCAGCAGCGCAGGGGGCCTAGATTACTATAATTCACCCCTCCACTTT
TRBJ2-3,TRBD2,TRBV5-1,.,CASSSTTSDTDTQYF,TGCGCCAGCAGCTCAACGACTAGCGACACAGATACGCAGTATTTT
TRBJ2-2,.,TRBV4-2,few,CASSQVGSYGELFF,TGTGCCAGCAGCCAAGTTGGCTCATACGGGGAGCTGTTTTTT
TRBJ1-1,TRBD1,TRBV25-1,once,CASSDWTGDTEAFF,TGTGCCAGCAGTGACTGGACAGGGGACACTGAAGCTTTCTTT
TRBJ2-7,TRBD1,TRBV23-1,.,CASSQSGQGYEQYF,TGCGCCAGCAGTCAATCGGGACAGGGCTACGAGCAGTACTTC
TRBJ2-5,.,TRBV19,once,CASSIVRQETQYF,TGTGCCAGTAGTATAGTGAGACAAGAGACCCAGTACTTC
TRBJ1-2,TRBD1,TRBV25-1,.,CASGQGHASNYGYTF,TGTGCCAGCGGACAGGGTCACGCCTCTAACTATGGCTACACCTTC